This T cell receptor beta chain was sequenced in a study of blood T cells in healthy people across ages. The authors ran a second PCR of roughly 6 to 12 cycles using a sample-barcoded 5' primer and a J-beta primer mix. One entry per CDR3 protein results from TCRdb running MiXCR on the 5' RACE reads. The table has about 290,000 distinct CDR3 sequences, roughly 26% seen once; the top ten hold 29%. Germline V lookup: CDR1 LGHNA, CDR2 YSLEER. The V gene lost 0 bases and the J gene lost 4 bases, with 15 bases spanning the gap. There are 16 residues in the CDR3. The receptor was derived from a woman between 65 and 79 years old in good health. The chain links TRBV4-3 to TRBJ1-1; no definite D call. The sequenced material came from blood. CDR3 bases: TGCGCCAGCAGCCAAGATCGTCAGGCATTGGGCACTGAAGCTTTCTTT. This sequence encodes CASSQDRQALGTEAFF.